One sample yielded the 28 T cell receptor beta chains listed below, sequenced in a study of response to subunit inactivated influenza vaccine. TCRdb re-analysed the RT-PCR reads in MiXCR, keeping a single row per CDR3 protein. The table has hundreds of thousands of distinct CDR3 sequences, about 7.6% seen once. Sequenced material: PBMCs from blood, taken 23 to 25 months after vaccination. The receptors were gathered from a man between 50 and 69 years old who received an inactivated influenza vaccine.

This clonotype occurred a few times. This chain uses TRBV2 with TRBJ2-1; 8 bases fit TRBD2. Germline CDR1 reads SNHLY; CDR2 reads FYNNEI. This CDR3 has 13 amino acids. V shed 4 bases, J shed 9 bases, and the junction held 5 bases outside the gene matches. The CDR3 DNA is TGTGCCAGCAGTGGAGGACTAGCTCTTGAGCAGTTCTTC. Its translation: CASSGGLALEQFF.

In this sample, this clonotype turned up a few times. This rearrangement joins TRBV7-9 to TRBJ1-6; 7 nucleotides line up with TRBD1. The germline CDR1 and CDR2 sequences are SEHNR and FQNEAQ (reference sequence). This CDR3 is built from 16 residues. V was pared by 5 bases and J by 2 bases, with 6 bases of the junction left unmatched. CDR3 sequence: CASSPRDRAYNSPLHF. CDR3 coding DNA: TGTGCCAGCAGCCCGCGGGACAGAGCCTATAATTCACCCCTCCACTTT.

CDR3 bases: TGTGCCAGCAGCCACTGGGGACAGAGAAACACCATATATTTT. Translation: CASSHWGQRNTIYF. V and J are TRBV7-2 and TRBJ1-3; 7 bases are shared with TRBD1. Germline V gene lookup returns CDR1 SGHTA and CDR2 FQGNSA. This CDR3 is built from 14 residues. V gave up 5 bases and J gave up 5 bases; unmatched junction bases: 6. Using reference TRBV7-2 and TRBJ1-3 for the parts outside the CDR3, the full variable domain is GAGVSQSPSNKVTEKGKDVELRCDPISGHTALYWYRQSLGQGLEFLIYFQGNSAPDKSGLPSDRFSAERTGGSVSTLTIQRTQQEDSAVYLCASSHWGQRNTIYFGEGSWLTVV.

V gene TRBV29-1 combines with J gene TRBJ2-1; 7 positions match TRBD2. V lost 8 bases, J lost 4 bases, and 5 bases stayed unmatched. Germline V gene data show CDR1 as SQVTM and CDR2 as ANQGSEA. This CDR3 has 12 residues. The CDR3 region has the DNA TGCAGCTCTGGGGGGGGGTACAATGAGCAGTTCTTC. It is translated as CSSGGGYNEQFF.

The rearrangement joins TRBV20-1 to TRBJ2-1; TRBD2 matches at 12 bases. Germline V gene sequence: CDR1 DFQATT, CDR2 SNEGSKA (reference sequence). The CDR3 consists of 15 residues. The ends lost 0 bases at V and 8 bases at J; junction bases unmatched: 5. This CDR3 is CSARDWASGRDEQFF. Here the CDR3 DNA reads TGCAGTGCTAGAGATTGGGCTAGCGGGAGGGATGAGCAGTTCTTC.

This clonotype was observed a handful of times. The rearrangement joins TRBV12-3 or TRBV12-4 to TRBJ1-1; 9 bases agree with TRBD1. Trimming took 8 bases from V and 6 from J; bases not matched to a gene: 16. The CDR3 contains 16 residues. The CDR3 here is CASAFYEGQGRSEAFF. CDR3 nucleotide sequence: TGTGCCAGCGCATTCTATGAGGGACAGGGAAGGTCTGAAGCTTTCTTT.

The sample holds many counts of this clonotype. The V gene is TRBV5-4, the J gene TRBJ2-1, with 9 bases fitting TRBD2. Trimming at V came to 4 bases and at J to 10 bases, leaving 6 bases not matched to a gene. This CDR3 is built from 13 residues. Germline CDR1 SGHNT, CDR2 YYREEE (reference sequence). CDR3 region: CASSPRTSVEQFF. As DNA, the CDR3 is TGTGCCAGCAGCCCGAGGACTAGCGTCGAGCAGTTCTTC.

V and J are TRBV29-1 and TRBJ2-2; D unclear. Trimming removed 4 bases from V and 4 bases from J, with 28 bases in between. From germline, CDR1 is SQVTM and CDR2 ANQGSEA. The CDR3 totals 19 residues. The CDR3 region is CSVGPKRFWDGDGTGELFF. The CDR3 bases are TGCAGCGTTGGCCCTAAACGGTTCTGGGATGGGGATGGCACCGGGGAGCTGTTTTTT.

This clonotype appeared many times. The rearrangement uses TRBV29-1 and TRBJ2-7; possibly TRBD1 or TRBD2 for D (5 bases each). Trimming took 7 bases from V and 2 from J, leaving 12 bases between them. CDR1 is SQVTM, CDR2 ANQGSEA, per germline. The CDR3 totals 12 residues. The CDR3 nucleotides read TGCAGCGCCAGGGACGGACCCTACGAGCAGTACTTC. As protein: CSARDGPYEQYF.

In this sample, this clonotype turned up many times. The V gene is TRBV5-1, the J gene TRBJ1-1; D possibly corresponds to TRBD1 (5 bases). The CDR3 extends over 14 amino acids. V shed 2 bases and J shed 6 bases, with 14 bases lying between them. Per the germline V gene, CDR1 is SGHRS and CDR2 is YFSETQ. The CDR3 nucleotides are TGCGCCAGCAGCTTTACAGGAAAGAATCCTGAAGCTTTCTTT. Translated, it gives CASSFTGKNPEAFF.

This clonotype has a count of ten or more. V usage is TRBV7-9 and J usage is TRBJ1-1; D is unresolved. The V and J ends lost 0 bases and 1 base respectively, with 9 bases between them. This CDR3 has 15 residues. The germline gives CDR1 SEHNR, CDR2 FQNEAQ (reference sequence). CDR3 loop: CASSLAGSWNTEAFF. The CDR3 nucleotides read TGTGCCAGCAGCTTAGCTGGGTCTTGGAACACTGAAGCTTTCTTT. The full variable domain, rest sourced from reference TRBV7-9 and TRBJ1-1, is DTGVSQNPRHKITKRGQNVTFRCDPISEHNRLYWYRQTLGQGPEFLTYFQNEAQLEKSRLLSDRFSAERPKGSFSTLEIQRTEQGDSAMYLCASSLAGSWNTEAFFGQGTRLTVV.

This sequence joins TRBV18 and TRBJ2-3, with TRBD1 identical over 10 bases. There are 13 residues in the CDR3. V shed 8 bases, J shed 5 bases, and the junction held 4 bases outside the gene matches. Germline values: CDR1 KGHSH, CDR2 LQKENI. The CDR3: CASGTGDGDTQYF. As DNA, the CDR3 is TGTGCCAGCGGGACAGGGGATGGAGATACGCAGTATTTT.

This clonotype was counted many times. The chain recombines TRBV29-1 with TRBJ2-5; unclear D gene. The CDR3 is 13 amino acids. V was shortened by 3 bases and J by 3 bases, with 11 bases between the two germline ends. In germline, CDR1 is SQVTM, CDR2 ANQGSEA. The CDR3 DNA reads TGCAGCGTTGATGGATGGGCGGAAGAGACCCAGTACTTC. Its translation is CSVDGWAEETQYF.

For this clonotype: A read error may be the cause here, since a much bigger clone is one base away. The chain recombines TRBV28 with TRBJ1-4; 8 positions agree with TRBD1. The germline gives CDR1 MDHEN, CDR2 SYDVKM. CDR3 length: 14 amino acids. CDR3 DNA sequence: TGTGCCGGCAGGGGGGACAGGAGGAATGAAAAACTGTTTTTT. Amino acids: CAGRGDRRNEKLFF. Variable domain in full (rest from reference TRBV28 and TRBJ1-4): DVKVTQSSRYLVKRTGEKVFLECVQDMDHENMFWYRQDPGLGLRLIYFSYDVKMKEKGDIPEGYSVSREKKERFSLILESASTNQTSMYLCAGRGDRRNEKLFFGSGTQLSVL.

A few counts support this clonotype. V gene TRBV24-1 combines with J gene TRBJ2-3; unclear D gene. CDR3 length: 14 residues. From germline, CDR1 is KGHDR and CDR2 SFDVKD. The ends were cut back, 4 bases at V and 1 base at J, with 8 bases in the middle. The CDR3, as DNA: TGTGCCACCAGTGACTCCGGTCGCACAGATACGCAGTATTTT. This codes for CATSDSGRTDTQYF.

This clonotype has ten or more counts. This sequence joins TRBV4-3 and TRBJ1-1, with D perhaps matching TRBD1 (5 bases). CDR3 length: 14 residues. V lost 4 bases and J 1 base, leaving 10 bases between the germline ends. Germline V lookup: CDR1 LGHNA, CDR2 YSLEER. CDR3 nucleotides: TGCGCCAGCAGCCGATCCCAGGGGAACACTGAAGCTTTCTTT. This encodes CASSRSQGNTEAFF.

A word on this clonotype: One junction end does not reproduce the germline sequence, and a read error may be involved. This chain links TRBV9 with TRBJ2-1; tentative D call: TRBD2 (5 bases). The CDR3 covers 15 residues. CDR1 and CDR2 (germline): SGDLS, YYNGEE. For the CDR3, the DNA is TGTGCCAGCAGCGTTTCGGGATCCTCCGACAATGAGCAGTTCTTC. Translation: CASSVSGSSDNEQFF.

This clonotype appeared a few times. The rearrangement joins TRBV4-2 to TRBJ2-1; 8 nucleotides line up with TRBD2. The CDR3 extends over 16 amino acids. V gave up 0 bases and J gave up 1 base; unmatched junction bases: 2. CDR1 is LGHNA, CDR2 YNFKEQ, per germline. The CDR3 DNA reads TGTGCCAGCAGCCAAGATTCGGGAGGGTCCTACAATGAGCAGTTCTTC. Translation: CASSQDSGGSYNEQFF.

The V and J genes are TRBV7-9 and TRBJ2-5; 7 bases are shared with TRBD1. The CDR3 is 15 residues long. V was clipped by 3 bases and J by 2 bases; unmatched bases: 6. Germline V gene data show CDR1 as SEHNR and CDR2 as FQNEAQ (reference sequence). CDR3 loop: CASSLGDSIQETQYF. CDR3 in DNA: TGTGCCAGCAGCTTGGGGGACAGCATACAAGAGACCCAGTACTTC.

The rearrangement links TRBV27 to TRBJ1-2; TRBD1 aligns across 7 bases. Germline loops: CDR1 MNHEY, CDR2 SMNVEV (reference sequence). The CDR3 spans 15 residues. V shed 4 bases, J shed 2 bases, and the junction held 7 bases outside the gene matches. The CDR3 sequence: CASSYSKTGNYGYTF. The DNA for the CDR3 is TGTGCCAGCAGTTACTCGAAGACAGGGAACTATGGCTACACCTTC.

This clonotype was counted between two and nine times. This chain uses TRBV5-1 with TRBJ1-4, with D perhaps matching TRBD1 (6 bases). The CDR3 totals 15 residues. Trimming cost V 4 bases and J 3 bases, with 13 bases left between them. Per the germline V gene, CDR1 is SGHRS and CDR2 is YFSETQ. CDR3 bases: TGCGCCAGCAGCCGTCAGGGGAAATCTAATGAAAAACTGTTTTTT. It codes for CASSRQGKSNEKLFF.

This clonotype was seen a handful of times. The rearrangement uses TRBV27 and TRBJ2-3, with unresolved D. From germline, CDR1 is MNHEY and CDR2 SMNVEV (reference sequence). The CDR3 has 11 amino acids. V was cut by 4 bases and J by 9 bases, with 8 bases left in between. CDR3 in amino acids: CASSSEYTQYF. For the CDR3, the DNA is TGTGCCAGCAGTTCCGAATACACGCAGTATTTT.

This clonotype was detected ten times or more. CDR3 sequence (DNA): TGTGCCAGCAGCTTAGGTGGAAACACCATATATTTT. Protein: CASSLGGNTIYF. The V gene is TRBV11-2, the J gene TRBJ1-3; D call uncertain. V lost 1 base to trimming and J lost 3 bases, with 1 base between them. The CDR3 is 12 amino acids. The germline V gene has CDR1 SGHAT and CDR2 FQNNGV.

The table lists this clonotype with many counts. CDR3 DNA: TGCAGTGCTGGGACAGGAGCCTTCTACGAGCAGTACTTC. As protein: CSAGTGAFYEQYF. The V and J genes are TRBV20-1 and TRBJ2-7, with TRBD1 matching over 8 bases. Unmatched junction bases numbered 6, after V lost 5 bases and J lost 3 bases. Germline CDR1 and CDR2: DFQATT and SNEGSKA (reference sequence). CDR3 length equals 13 residues.

The table lists this clonotype with many counts. CDR3 in DNA: TGCGCCAGCAGCCAGGCCCGGGGGAATGAGCAGTTCTTC. This sequence encodes CASSQARGNEQFF. The chain joins TRBV4-3 to TRBJ2-1; a weak D match, TRBD2 (6 bases). This CDR3 is 13 amino acids long. With 3 bases removed from V and 7 bases from J, the gap between germline ends came to 10 bases. CDR1 and CDR2 (germline): LGHNA, YSLEER.

This clonotype was picked up a small number of times. This chain joins TRBV6-2 or TRBV6-3 and TRBJ2-5, with 7 bases aligning to TRBD2. After removal of 0 bases from V and 4 bases from J, the junction contained 8 bases not matched to a gene. The CDR3 is 16 amino acids. Germline V gene sequence: CDR1 MNHEY, CDR2 SVGEGT. The DNA of the CDR3 is TGTGCCAGCAGTTACTCGACCGGGAGGAGGTTAGAGACCCAGTACTTC. Its translation: CASSYSTGRRLETQYF.

V is TRBV3-1 and J is TRBJ1-2, with 7 bases that match TRBD1. CDR1 and CDR2 from the germline V gene are LGHDT and YNNKEL (reference sequence). V shed 3 bases and J 1 base; nucleotides not matched to a gene: 8. The CDR3 consists of 16 residues. CDR3 amino acids: CASSQTTGAINYGYTF. CDR3 in DNA: TGTGCCAGCAGCCAGACAACAGGGGCGATTAACTATGGCTACACCTTC.

Ten or more counts support this clonotype. The chain recombines TRBV20-1 with TRBJ2-5, with D hard to call. Trimming pared 1 base from V and 5 bases from J, leaving 8 bases between. CDR3 length equals 12 residues. The germline V gene has CDR1 DFQATT and CDR2 SNEGSKA (reference sequence). This chain's CDR3 is CSARAPSETQYF. DNA of the CDR3: TGCAGTGCTAGAGCCCCTTCTGAGACCCAGTACTTC.